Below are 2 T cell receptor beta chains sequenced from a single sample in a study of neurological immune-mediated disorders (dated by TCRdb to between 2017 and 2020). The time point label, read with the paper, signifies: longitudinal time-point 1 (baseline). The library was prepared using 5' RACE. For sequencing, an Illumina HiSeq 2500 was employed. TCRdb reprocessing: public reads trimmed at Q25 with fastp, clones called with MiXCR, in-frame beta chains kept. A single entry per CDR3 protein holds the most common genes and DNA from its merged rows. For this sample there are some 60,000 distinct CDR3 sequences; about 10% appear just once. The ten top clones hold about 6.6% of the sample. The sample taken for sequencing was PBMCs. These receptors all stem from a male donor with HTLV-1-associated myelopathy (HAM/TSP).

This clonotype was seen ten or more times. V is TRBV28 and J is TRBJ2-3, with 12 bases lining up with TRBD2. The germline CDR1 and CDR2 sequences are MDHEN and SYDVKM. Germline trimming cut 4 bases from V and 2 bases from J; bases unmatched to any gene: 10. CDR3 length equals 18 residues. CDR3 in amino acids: CASSSGLAGTYHTDTQYF. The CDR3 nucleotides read TGTGCCAGCAGTTCAGGACTAGCGGGGACATACCACACAGATACGCAGTATTTT.

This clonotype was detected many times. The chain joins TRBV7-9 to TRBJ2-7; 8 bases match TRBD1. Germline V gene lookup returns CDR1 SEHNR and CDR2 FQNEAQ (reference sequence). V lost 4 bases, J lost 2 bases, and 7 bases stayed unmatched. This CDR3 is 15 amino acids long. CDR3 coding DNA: TGTGCCAGCAGCTCCCGACAGGGGAGGCCCTACGAGCAGTACTTC. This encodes CASSSRQGRPYEQYF.